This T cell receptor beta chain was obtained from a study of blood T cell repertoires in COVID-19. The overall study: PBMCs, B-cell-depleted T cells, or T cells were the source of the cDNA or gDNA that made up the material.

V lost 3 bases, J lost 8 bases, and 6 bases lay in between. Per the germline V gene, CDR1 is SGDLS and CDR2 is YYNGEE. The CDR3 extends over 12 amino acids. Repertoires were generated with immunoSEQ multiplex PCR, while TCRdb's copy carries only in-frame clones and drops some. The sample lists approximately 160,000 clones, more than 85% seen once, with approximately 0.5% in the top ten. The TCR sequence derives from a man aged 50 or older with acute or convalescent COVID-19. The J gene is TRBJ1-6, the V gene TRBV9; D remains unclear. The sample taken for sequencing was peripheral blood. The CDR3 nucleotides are TGTGCCAGCAGCGCCAATGATTCACCCCTCCACTTT. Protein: CASSANDSPLHF.